A single sample gave rise to the 18 T cell receptor beta chains below, sequenced in a study of blood T cell repertoires in COVID-19. Data came from immunoSEQ multiplex PCR; TCRdb stores just in-frame clones and leaves some out. The table records roughly 300,000 clones, 80% to 90% of them present only once. Sequencing was done on a sample of PBMCs or T cells enriched from blood (not recorded which). The receptor source for this set is a woman in her late teens or twenties who had recovered from COVID-19.

V gene TRBV28 combines with J gene TRBJ2-7, with D perhaps TRBD2 (5 bases). This CDR3 is built from 14 residues. Germline-derived CDR1 and CDR2 are MDHEN and SYDVKM. Trimming cost V 2 bases and J 1 base, with 9 bases left between them. CDR3 DNA sequence: TGTGCCAGCAGTTTACAGCGGAGATCCTACGAGCAGTACTTC. It is translated as CASSLQRRSYEQYF.

In DNA, the CDR3 is TGTGCCAGCAGCTTAACAGGGGATACATGGAGGGAGCTGTTTTTT. It specifies CASSLTGDTWRELFF. The chain carries TRBV7-3 and TRBJ2-2, with a possible D match to TRBD1 (5 bases). The V gene lost 0 bases and the J gene lost 9 bases, with 14 bases spanning the gap. CDR1 and CDR2 (germline): SGHTA, FQGTGA. The length of the CDR3 is 15 residues. The complete variable domain, with remaining parts taken from reference TRBV7-3 and TRBJ2-2, reads GAGVSQTPSNKVTEKGKYVELRCDPISGHTALYWYRQSLGQGPEFLIYFQGTGAADDSGLPNDRFFAVRPEGSVSTLKIQRTERGDSAVYLCASSLTGDTWRELFFGEGSRLTVL.

The V and J genes are TRBV18 and TRBJ2-3, with D unclear. V lost 1 base and J 5 bases, leaving 4 bases between the germline ends. The CDR3 contains 12 residues. Looked up from germline, CDR1 is KGHSH and CDR2 is LQKENI. The CDR3 reads CASSPRVDTQYF. CDR3 nucleotide sequence: TGTGCCAGCTCACCACGAGTAGATACGCAGTATTTT.

The chain carries TRBV7-2 and TRBJ1-6; TRBD1 aligns across 8 bases. Germline V gives CDR1 SGHTA, CDR2 FQGNSA. V trimming: 2 bases; J trimming: 9 bases; junction bases outside the gene matches: 6. This CDR3 spans 15 amino acids. This chain's CDR3 is CASSLFQGAASPLHF. DNA of the CDR3: TGTGCCAGCAGCTTATTTCAGGGGGCTGCTTCACCCCTCCACTTT.

V gene TRBV5-1 combines with J gene TRBJ2-3, with TRBD2 matching 12 bases. Germline V gene lookup returns CDR1 SGHRS and CDR2 YFSETQ. V dropped 8 bases and J dropped 0; count of bases not matched to a gene: 10. The CDR3 contains 17 residues. The CDR3 sequence: CARFLAGGRPSTDTQYF. CDR3 bases: TGCGCCAGGTTTCTAGCGGGAGGGAGGCCAAGCACAGATACGCAGTATTTT. Looking up the rest from reference TRBV5-1 and TRBJ2-3 gives the full variable domain: KAGVTQTPRYLIKTRGQQVTLSCSPISGHRSVSWYQQTPGQGLQFLFEYFSETQRNKGNFPGRFSGRQFSNSRSEMNVSTLELGDSALYLCARFLAGGRPSTDTQYFGPGTRLTVL.

This chain joins TRBV28 and TRBJ1-2; tentative D call: TRBD1 (5 bases). This CDR3 has 14 residues. Germline V gene data show CDR1 as MDHEN and CDR2 as SYDVKM. Trimming cost V 7 bases and J 2 bases, with 14 bases left between them. The DNA for the CDR3 is TGTGCCAGCATGATCGGGGGGAGGAACTATGGCTACACCTTC. Its translation is CASMIGGRNYGYTF.

The rearrangement uses TRBV18 and TRBJ1-1; D not certain. This CDR3 spans 15 amino acids. CDR1 and CDR2 from the germline V gene are KGHSH and LQKENI. Trimming stripped 1 base from V and 0 bases from J, with 9 bases between. This CDR3 reads CASSPQGGMNTEAFF. The CDR3 DNA sequence: TGTGCCAGCTCACCACAGGGAGGGATGAACACTGAAGCTTTCTTT.

This rearrangement joins TRBV24-1 to TRBJ1-2; 8 bases agree with TRBD1. The CDR3 is 12 amino acids. The germline gives CDR1 KGHDR, CDR2 SFDVKD. The V gene end was trimmed by 9 bases and the J gene end by 5 bases; junction bases not matched to a gene: 4. The CDR3 sequence: CATQQGEYGYTF. In DNA form, the CDR3 reads TGTGCCACCCAACAGGGGGAATATGGCTACACCTTC.

This chain connects TRBV6-4 to TRBJ1-1; possible D gene TRBD1, 5 bases. This CDR3 is 12 amino acids long. The V gene lost 10 bases and the J gene lost 5 bases, with 14 bases spanning the gap. Germline V CDR1 and CDR2: MRHNA, SNTAGT. CDR3: CATRGVYTEAFF. The CDR3 coding sequence is TGTGCCACCAGAGGGGTCTATACTGAAGCTTTCTTT.

The V gene is TRBV2, the J gene TRBJ1-5; TRBD1 aligns across 8 bases. Germline trimming cut 3 bases from V and 6 bases from J; bases unmatched to any gene: 7. The CDR3 contains 15 residues. Germline loops: CDR1 SNHLY, CDR2 FYNNEI. For the CDR3, the DNA is TGTGCCAGCAGTGATGGCAGGGGGCTTATTCAGCCCCAGCATTTT. Translated, it gives CASSDGRGLIQPQHF.

This chain joins TRBV28 and TRBJ1-2, with 7 bases that match TRBD1. CDR1 and CDR2 (germline): MDHEN, SYDVKM. The V gene end was trimmed by 4 bases and the J gene end by 11 bases; junction bases not matched to a gene: 7. The CDR3 has 12 residues. CDR3 amino acids: CASSSQDRLYTF. Written as DNA, the CDR3 is TGTGCCAGCAGTTCCCAGGACAGGCTTTACACCTTC.

This clone showed up just once. The J gene is TRBJ2-1, the V gene TRBV24-1, with D perhaps given as TRBD1 or TRBD2 (11 bases each). The CDR3 has 22 residues. Between the trimmed V and J ends, which lost 3 bases and 2 bases, there was a span of 31 bases. The germline V gene has CDR1 KGHDR and CDR2 SFDVKD. The CDR3 reads CATSDNSGTGGTSGSTYNEQFF. In DNA, the CDR3 is TGTGCCACCAGTGATAATTCAGGGACAGGGGGTACTAGCGGGAGTACCTACAATGAGCAGTTCTTC.

The chain links TRBV18 to TRBJ2-1; the match to TRBD2 covers 7 bases. CDR1 is KGHSH and CDR2 is LQKENI in the germline V gene. Trimming removed 8 bases from V and 6 bases from J; junction bases left unmatched: 10. This CDR3 comprises 14 residues. The DNA of the CDR3 is TGTGCCAGCCAGAACCGGGGGGACCTCAATGAGCAGTTCTTC. Its protein is CASQNRGDLNEQFF. The whole variable domain, remainder taken from reference TRBV18 and TRBJ2-1, is NAGVMQNPRHLVRRRGQEARLRCSPMKGHSHVYWYRQLPEEGLKFMVYLQKENIIDESGMPKERFSAEFPKEGPSILRIQQVVRGDSAAYFCASQNRGDLNEQFFGPGTRLTVL.

The rearrangement links TRBV30 to TRBJ2-1; 8 nucleotides line up with TRBD2. The CDR3 extends over 14 amino acids. V shed 4 bases, J shed 7 bases, and the junction held 9 bases outside the gene matches. Germline V lookup: CDR1 GTSNPN, CDR2 SVGIG (reference sequence). This chain's CDR3 is CAWTVGLAVNEQFF. In DNA, the CDR3 is TGTGCCTGGACCGTCGGACTAGCCGTAAATGAGCAGTTCTTC.

The CDR3 DNA is TGTGCCAGCAGTCCCCGGGCTGGGAGAAACATTCAGTACTTC. Its translation is CASSPRAGRNIQYF. The chain combines TRBV27 with TRBJ2-4, with D possibly matching TRBD2 (5 bases). The CDR3 has 14 residues. With 5 bases removed from V and 6 bases from J, the gap between germline ends came to 14 bases. Germline V gene data show CDR1 as MNHEY and CDR2 as SMNVEV (reference sequence).

The V and J genes are TRBV5-4 and TRBJ2-5; D is perhaps TRBD2 (6 bases). CDR1 and CDR2 (germline): SGHNT, YYREEE (reference sequence). This CDR3 contains 14 residues. Between the trimmed V and J ends, which lost 4 bases and 5 bases, there was a span of 15 bases. CDR3 region: CASSLVGSGETQYF. CDR3 in DNA: TGTGCCAGCAGCCTCGTAGGGAGCGGGGAGACCCAGTACTTC.

Only one count was recorded for this clone. The rearrangement uses TRBV3-1 (or the pseudogene TRBV3-2) and TRBJ2-2; D is undetermined. This CDR3 is built from 12 residues. Germline V CDR1 and CDR2: LGHDT, YNNKEL (reference sequence). Trimming took 2 bases from V and 7 from J, leaving 5 bases between them. CDR3 sequence: CASSQSLGELFF. CDR3 bases: TGTGCCAGCAGCCAAAGCCTCGGGGAGCTGTTTTTT.

V is TRBV24-1 and J is TRBJ2-3, with D tentatively TRBD1 (5 bases). The CDR3 runs to 15 residues. Per the germline V gene, CDR1 is KGHDR and CDR2 is SFDVKD. Trimming stripped 4 bases from V and 2 bases from J, with 12 bases between. This chain's CDR3 is CATSDPRGYTDTQYF. The CDR3 nucleotides read TGTGCCACCAGTGACCCTAGGGGTTACACAGATACGCAGTATTTT.